These 14 T cell receptor beta chains share one sample of origin, sequenced in a study of CD8 T cells in Susac syndrome. Random hexamers were used to reverse transcribe about 0.5 to 1 ug of RNA. Each CDR3 protein is one row after TCRdb ran MiXCR on the immunoSEQ multiplex PCR reads. This table holds about 150,000 distinct CDR3 sequences, 95% to 96% found once. The sample taken for sequencing was CD4+ T cells from PBMCs. The source is a human donor with Susac syndrome.

The V and J genes are TRBV7-2 and TRBJ2-5, with D maybe TRBD2 (5 bases). Germline-derived CDR1 and CDR2 are SGHTA and FQGNSA. The CDR3 consists of 13 residues. Trimming removed 8 bases at V and 0 bases at J, with 10 bases between. CDR3 loop: CASLGLDQETQYF. CDR3 bases: TGTGCCAGCTTAGGACTGGACCAAGAGACCCAGTACTTC. Using reference TRBV7-2 and TRBJ2-5 for the parts outside the CDR3, the full variable domain is GAGVSQSPSNKVTEKGKDVELRCDPISGHTALYWYRQSLGQGLEFLIYFQGNSAPDKSGLPSDRFSAERTGGSVSTLTIQRTQQEDSAVYLCASLGLDQETQYFGPGTRLLVL.

This chain uses TRBV7-9 with TRBJ2-1; D is unresolved. CDR1 SEHNR and CDR2 FQNEAQ come from the germline V gene (reference sequence). The CDR3 covers 16 residues. V gave up 4 bases and J gave up 0 bases, with 13 bases separating them. The CDR3 region has the DNA TGTGCCAGCAGCTCGCTTCAAGCCTACTCCTACAATGAGCAGTTCTTC. Translation: CASSSLQAYSYNEQFF.

The V and J genes are TRBV27 and TRBJ1-2; D possibly corresponds to TRBD1 (5 bases). This CDR3 region has 14 residues. CDR1 is MNHEY, CDR2 SMNVEV, per germline (reference sequence). The V and J ends lost 6 bases and 6 bases respectively, with 17 bases between them. The CDR3 DNA is TGTGCCAGCAGGGGATCGGGGGGGTCACATGGCTACACCTTC. Amino acid sequence: CASRGSGGSHGYTF.

The chain recombines TRBV18 with TRBJ2-3; 9 bases match TRBD1. Germline assignment: CDR1 KGHSH and CDR2 LQKENI. This CDR3 region has 18 residues. V dropped 1 base and J dropped 6; count of bases not matched to a gene: 14. The CDR3 region is CASSPRDRGSLGTDTQYF. The CDR3 coding sequence is TGTGCCAGCTCACCACGAGACAGGGGGAGTTTGGGGACGGATACGCAGTATTTT.

J is TRBJ2-1 and V is TRBV30; D unclear. V gave up 3 bases and J gave up 6 bases, with 12 bases separating them. The CDR3 loop spans 13 amino acids. The V gene's germline CDR1 is GTSNPN and CDR2 SVGIG (reference sequence). As DNA, the CDR3 is TGTGCCTGGAGAGGCACCCCCTCCAATGAGCAGTTCTTC. Encoded protein: CAWRGTPSNEQFF.

The rearrangement links TRBV27 to TRBJ2-1; 7 nucleotides align to TRBD1. CDR3 length: 14 amino acids. The V and J ends lost 4 bases and 3 bases, in that order; junction bases with no gene match: 3. Germline V gives CDR1 MNHEY, CDR2 SMNVEV (reference sequence). The CDR3 loop reads CASSSGTVYNEQFF. CDR3 in DNA: TGTGCCAGCAGTTCCGGGACAGTCTACAATGAGCAGTTCTTC.

The rearrangement joins TRBV5-6 to TRBJ1-5; 7 bases match TRBD1. In germline, CDR1 is SGHDT, CDR2 YYEEEE. The CDR3 is made up of 15 amino acids. The ends lost 4 bases at V and 0 bases at J; junction bases unmatched: 4. This CDR3 is CASSIGTASNQPQHF. CDR3 DNA: TGTGCCAGCAGCATCGGGACAGCTAGCAATCAGCCCCAGCATTTT.

This clonotype was counted between two and nine times. The chain joins TRBV29-1 to TRBJ1-5, with 7 nucleotides matching TRBD1. The CDR3 length is 13 residues. The V gene's germline CDR1 is SQVTM and CDR2 ANQGSEA. V gave up 4 bases and J gave up 3 bases; unmatched junction bases: 3. CDR3 coding DNA: TGCAGCGTTGCAGGGGGGTCCAATCAGCCCCAGCATTTT. Amino acids: CSVAGGSNQPQHF.

V is TRBV27 and J is TRBJ2-2; D is undetermined. This CDR3 is built from 13 residues. CDR1 and CDR2 from the germline V gene are MNHEY and SMNVEV (reference sequence). Trimming removed 5 bases from V and 5 bases from J, with 9 bases in between. CDR3 in amino acids: CASSLQSTGELFF. The CDR3 DNA reads as TGTGCCAGCAGTCTACAGTCGACCGGGGAGCTGTTTTTT.

The chain has TRBV20-1 and TRBJ2-5, with 13 bases aligning to TRBD2. In germline, CDR1 is DFQATT, CDR2 SNEGSKA (reference sequence). CDR3 length: 15 amino acids. The trim removed 6 bases at V and 5 bases at J, leaving 9 bases unmatched. The CDR3 DNA reads TGCAGTGCCCTGGCCACTAGCGGGAGGGTGGAGACCCAGTACTTC. Protein sequence: CSALATSGRVETQYF.

J is TRBJ2-7 and V is TRBV28; D remains ambiguous. The CDR3 extends over 14 amino acids. Trimming took 6 bases from V and 2 from J, leaving 14 bases between them. Germline values: CDR1 MDHEN, CDR2 SYDVKM. CDR3 in amino acids: CASRLGSIPYEQYF. For the CDR3, the DNA is TGTGCCAGCAGGCTAGGGTCCATCCCCTACGAGCAGTACTTC.

CDR3 sequence reads: CSGGGAYGYTF. CDR3 bases: TGCAGCGGGGGGGGCGCCTATGGCTACACCTTC. The rearrangement joins TRBV29-1 to TRBJ1-2; tentatively, D is TRBD1 (6 bases). Germline loops: CDR1 SQVTM, CDR2 ANQGSEA. Trimming pared 7 bases from V and 4 bases from J, leaving 10 bases between. The CDR3 consists of 11 residues.

CDR3 DNA sequence: TGTGCCACCCCGGGACGGCCGCTTCCCTGGGGTGGCTACACCTTC. Its translation is CATPGRPLPWGGYTF. The genes are TRBV15 and TRBJ1-2; possibly TRBD1 for D (5 bases). Germline-derived CDR1 and CDR2 are LNHNV and YYDKDF (reference sequence). This CDR3 comprises 15 residues. The ends were cut back, 8 bases at V and 7 bases at J, with 23 bases in the middle.

This clonotype was detected only once. This chain uses TRBV12-3 or TRBV12-4 with TRBJ1-5; the D gene is possibly TRBD1 (5 bases). The V and J ends lost 2 bases and 3 bases respectively, with 8 bases between them. There are 14 residues in the CDR3. CDR3 sequence (DNA): TGTGCCAGCAGTTTATCAGGGCCCAATCAGCCCCAGCATTTT. It specifies CASSLSGPNQPQHF.